Sequencing of this T cell receptor (beta chain) was carried out in a study of blood T cell repertoires in COVID-19. Study-wide context: Sites in the United States, Italy and Spain provided acute and convalescent COVID-19 samples. In each case, the material was cDNA or gDNA derived from T cells, B-cell-depleted T cells, or PBMCs.

The V gene's germline CDR1 is SGHDT and CDR2 YYEEEE. CDR3 size: 17 residues. V shed 3 bases and J shed 2 bases, with 15 bases lying between them. Original analysis: Reference gene primer amplification yielded estimated nucleated cell counts. The repertoire was sequenced with immunoSEQ multiplex PCR; TCRdb's copy has only in-frame clones and lacks some. V and J calls plus clone size are reproduced from that table; the DNA served to infer D and trimming. Of under 300,000 clones in the sample, about nine tenths are singletons; the top ten hold 0.95% to 1.5%. Clinical history reported by participants formed the basis on which cohorts were assigned.

V usage is TRBV5-6 and J usage is TRBJ1-6, with D possibly being TRBD1 (6 bases). The sequence came from a human donor in a cohort exposed to, infected with or recovered from COVID-19 (not recorded which). The donor label of this sample is uncertain. Sequencing input: PBMCs or T cells enriched from blood (not recorded which). The CDR3 DNA reads as TGTGCCAGCAGCTCAAAGGCGGGGGGCACCTATAATTCACCCCTCCACTTT. Its protein is CASSSKAGGTYNSPLHF.